Listed below are T cell receptor beta chains from one sample, sequenced in a study of blood T cell repertoires in COVID-19. Profiled with immunoSEQ multiplex PCR; TCRdb holds only in-frame clones, not every one. There are about 130,000 clones in the sample; about 89% occur only once, and 15% to 20% lies in the top ten. Sequenced input: peripheral blood. The receptors originated from a man aged 45-60 years with active or convalescent COVID-19. Each CDR3 is given with its conserved first and last residue. A D gene is named only where the DNA matches it firmly. A row's size may be missing; if present it is once, few, many or a size class.

CDR3 protein,CDR3 DNA,D gene,J gene,clone size,V gene,CDR3 length
CATSRPPGTGTGELFF,TGTGCCACTAGCCGACCGCCCGGGACAGGAACCGGGGAGCTGTTTTTT,TRBD1,TRBJ2-2,.,TRBV24-1,16
CASDTDPGQRNTGELFF,TGTGCCAGCGATACCGATCCGGGACAGAGAAACACCGGGGAGCTGTTTTTT,TRBD1,TRBJ2-2,.,TRBV28,17
CASSIDTGGGNQPQHF,TGTGCCAGTAGTATAGATACGGGAGGGGGCAATCAGCCCCAGCATTTT,.,TRBJ1-5,few,TRBV19,16
CASSDHPSGYTF,TGTGCCAGCAGTGACCATCCATCTGGCTACACCTTC,.,TRBJ1-2,once,TRBV6-1,12
CASRASGTSFFLEF,TGTGCCAGCAGGGCATCCGGGACTTCCTTCTTTCTTGAATTC,.,TRBJ2-7,.,TRBV28,14
CATSDLAGGGDTQYF,TGTGCCACCAGTGACTTAGCGGGGGGCGGAGATACGCAGTATTTT,TRBD2,TRBJ2-3,.,TRBV24-1,15
CASRVSGSGTDTQYF,TGTGCCAGCAGAGTTAGCGGGAGTGGGACAGATACGCAGTATTTT,TRBD2,TRBJ2-3,.,TRBV6-5,15
CASSDARGANYGYTF,TGTGCCAGTAGTGATGCCAGGGGAGCCAACTATGGCTACACCTTC,.,TRBJ1-2,.,TRBV19,15
CASKPPDRLGQPQHF,TGTGCCAGCAAGCCCCCCGACCGCCTAGGTCAGCCCCAGCATTTT,.,TRBJ1-5,.,TRBV28,15
CASSQLVGETQYF,TGCGCCAGCAGCCAATTAGTCGGGGAGACCCAGTACTTC,.,TRBJ2-5,.,TRBV4-3,13
CASSLVPSGGSETQYF,TGCGCCAGCAGCTTGGTTCCTAGCGGGGGGTCTGAGACCCAGTACTTC,TRBD2,TRBJ2-5,.,TRBV5-1,16
CASSLDLGGGYTF,TGTGCCAGCAGCTTGGATCTGGGAGGTGGCTACACCTTC,.,TRBJ1-2,.,TRBV5-6,13
CASGDTSIVTGELFF,TGTGCCAGCGGAGACACTAGCATAGTCACCGGGGAGCTGTTTTTT,.,TRBJ2-2,.,TRBV21-1,15
CASSYRGPNVEQYF,TGTGCCAGCAGTTACAGGGGGCCAAATGTTGAGCAGTACTTC,TRBD1,TRBJ2-7,.,TRBV6-5,14
CASSQTAYEQYF,TGTGCCAGCAGCCAAACAGCCTACGAGCAGTACTTC,.,TRBJ2-7,.,TRBV6-5,12
CASSQQTSTDTQYF,TGTGCCAGCAGCCAACAGACTAGCACAGATACGCAGTATTTT,.,TRBJ2-3,.,TRBV4-2,14
CAISDSGLSYEQYF,TGTGCCATCAGTGATAGCGGGCTCTCCTACGAGCAGTACTTC,TRBD2,TRBJ2-7,.,TRBV10-3,14
CATSEPRGNGETQYF,TGTGCCACCAGTGAACCCAGGGGGAATGGGGAGACCCAGTACTTC,TRBD1,TRBJ2-5,.,TRBV24-1,15
CSVASEPSYNEQFF,TGCAGCGTTGCGAGCGAGCCTTCCTACAATGAGCAGTTCTTC,.,TRBJ2-1,.,TRBV29-1,14
CASSFPGGDRGRETQYF,TGTGCCAGCAGCTTTCCGGGTGGGGACAGGGGGCGAGAGACCCAGTACTTC,TRBD1,TRBJ2-5,.,TRBV9,17
CASSPSRPGLAPFTYELYF,TGTGCCAGTAGTCCATCCCGGCCGGGACTAGCGCCTTTCACCTACGAGCTGTACTTC,TRBD2,TRBJ2-7,.,TRBV19,19
CASSVMAGQQYF,TGTGCCAGTAGTGTCATGGCGGGACAGCAGTACTTC,.,TRBJ2-7,.,TRBV19,12
CAISEKDRGWNGYTF,TGTGCCATCAGTGAGAAAGACAGGGGGTGGAATGGCTACACCTTC,TRBD1,TRBJ1-2,.,TRBV10-3,15
CASSLVGDQETQYF,TGTGCCAGCAGCTTGGTCGGGGACCAAGAGACCCAGTACTTC,.,TRBJ2-5,.,TRBV5-5,14
CASSLSSGEVGTQYF,TGCGCCAGCAGCTTATCTAGCGGGGAGGTGGGTACGCAGTATTTT,TRBD2,TRBJ2-3,few,TRBV5-1,15
CASSTWGQGLGEQYF,TGTGCCAGTAGTACGTGGGGACAGGGTTTGGGGGAGCAGTACTTC,TRBD1,TRBJ2-7,.,TRBV19,15
CASSPGLSGNTIYF,TGTGCCAGCAGCCCAGGGTTATCTGGAAACACCATATATTTT,.,TRBJ1-3,.,TRBV7-2,14
CASSLPGQGPNTEAFF,TGTGCCAGCAGTTTGCCGGGACAGGGGCCTAACACTGAAGCTTTCTTT,TRBD1,TRBJ1-1,.,TRBV28,16
CASTPIQGSQPQHF,TGTGCCAGTACCCCCATACAGGGCTCTCAGCCCCAGCATTTT,.,TRBJ1-5,.,TRBV19,14
CASSLVAWGESSYEQYF,TGTGCCAGCAGCTTAGTAGCGTGGGGGGAAAGCTCCTACGAGCAGTACTTC,.,TRBJ2-7,.,TRBV7-9,17
CASSMDRGPYEQYF,TGTGCCAGCTCCATGGACAGGGGGCCCTACGAGCAGTACTTC,TRBD1,TRBJ2-7,.,TRBV27,14
CASSTRNEKLFF,TGTGCCAGCAGCACTAGAAATGAAAAACTGTTTTTT,.,TRBJ1-4,.,TRBV27,12
CASSLRTGGKSYNEQFF,TGTGCCAGCAGCCTAAGGACAGGGGGCAAATCCTACAATGAGCAGTTCTTC,TRBD1,TRBJ2-1,.,TRBV3-1/TRBV3-2,17
CASSLVGGGTSTDTQYF,TGTGCCAGCAGCTTAGTCGGCGGGGGAACTAGCACAGATACGCAGTATTTT,TRBD2,TRBJ2-3,once,TRBV7-2,17
CAWSEQGFGDSPLHF,TGTGCCTGGAGTGAACAGGGGTTTGGGGATTCACCCCTCCACTTT,TRBD1,TRBJ1-6,.,TRBV30,15
CASSWLAEIYEQYF,TGTGCCAGCAGTTGGTTAGCGGAGATCTACGAGCAGTACTTC,.,TRBJ2-7,.,TRBV28,14
CASSLVRSNQPQHF,TGTGCCAGCAGTCTCGTGCGGAGCAATCAGCCCCAGCATTTT,.,TRBJ1-5,.,TRBV27,14
CASSQPSTGLAGWNEQFF,TGTGCCAGCAGCCAGCCCTCGACGGGACTAGCGGGATGGAATGAGCAGTTCTTC,TRBD2,TRBJ2-1,.,TRBV3-1/TRBV3-2,18
CASSKTGTDSYEQYF,TGTGCCAGCAGCAAAACCGGGACAGACTCCTACGAGCAGTACTTC,TRBD1,TRBJ2-7,.,TRBV7-2,15
CASSYPDIQYF,TGTGCCAGCAGTTACCCAGACATTCAGTACTTC,.,TRBJ2-4,once,TRBV6-6,11